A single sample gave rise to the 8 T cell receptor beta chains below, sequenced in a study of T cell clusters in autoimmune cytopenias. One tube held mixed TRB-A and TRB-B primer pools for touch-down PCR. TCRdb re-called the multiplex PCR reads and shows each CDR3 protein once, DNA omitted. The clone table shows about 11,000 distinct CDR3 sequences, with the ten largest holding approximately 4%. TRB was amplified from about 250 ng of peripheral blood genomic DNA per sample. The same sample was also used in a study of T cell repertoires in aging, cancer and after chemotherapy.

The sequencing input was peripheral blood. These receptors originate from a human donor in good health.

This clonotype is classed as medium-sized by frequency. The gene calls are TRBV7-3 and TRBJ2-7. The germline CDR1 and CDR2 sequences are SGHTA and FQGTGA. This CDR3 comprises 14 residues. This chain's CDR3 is CASSLQGGPYEQYF.

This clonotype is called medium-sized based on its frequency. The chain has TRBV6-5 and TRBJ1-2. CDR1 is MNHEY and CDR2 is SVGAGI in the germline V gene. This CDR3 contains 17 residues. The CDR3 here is CASSPRQGLQRVYGYTF.

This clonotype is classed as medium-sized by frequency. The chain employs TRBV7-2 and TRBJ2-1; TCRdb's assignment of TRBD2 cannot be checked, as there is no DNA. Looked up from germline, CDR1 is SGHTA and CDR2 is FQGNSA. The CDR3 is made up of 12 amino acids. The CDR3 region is CASFSLYNEQFF.

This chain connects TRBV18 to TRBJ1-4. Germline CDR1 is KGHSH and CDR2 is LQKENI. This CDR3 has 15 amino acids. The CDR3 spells CASSPFGVRNEKLFF.

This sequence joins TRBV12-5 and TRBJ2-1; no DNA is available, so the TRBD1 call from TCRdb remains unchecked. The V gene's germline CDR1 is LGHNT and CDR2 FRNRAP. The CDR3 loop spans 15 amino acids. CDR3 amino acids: CASGFGDRGVNEQFF.

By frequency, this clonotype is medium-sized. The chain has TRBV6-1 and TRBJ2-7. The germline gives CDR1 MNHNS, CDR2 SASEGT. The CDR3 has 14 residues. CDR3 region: CASRAIGSSYEQYF.

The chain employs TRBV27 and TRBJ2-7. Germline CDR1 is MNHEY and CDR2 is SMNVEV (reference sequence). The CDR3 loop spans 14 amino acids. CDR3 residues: CASSWVSSSSEQYF.

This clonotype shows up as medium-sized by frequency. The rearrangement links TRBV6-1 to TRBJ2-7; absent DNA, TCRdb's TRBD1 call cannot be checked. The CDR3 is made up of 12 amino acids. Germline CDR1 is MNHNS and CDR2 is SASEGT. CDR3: CASRTVPYEQYF.